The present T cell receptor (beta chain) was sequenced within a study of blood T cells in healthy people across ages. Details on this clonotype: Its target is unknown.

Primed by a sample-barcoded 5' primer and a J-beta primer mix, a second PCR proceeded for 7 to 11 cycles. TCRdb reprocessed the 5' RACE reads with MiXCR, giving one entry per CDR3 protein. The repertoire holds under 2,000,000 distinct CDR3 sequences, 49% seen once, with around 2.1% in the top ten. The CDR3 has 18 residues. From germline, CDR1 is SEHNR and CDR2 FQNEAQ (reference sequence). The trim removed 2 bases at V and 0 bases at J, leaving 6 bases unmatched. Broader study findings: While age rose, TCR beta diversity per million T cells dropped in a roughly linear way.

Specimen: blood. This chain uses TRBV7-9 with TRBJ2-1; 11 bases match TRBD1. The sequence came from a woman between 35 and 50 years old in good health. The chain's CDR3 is CASSLPDRGPSSYNEQFF. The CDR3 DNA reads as TGTGCCAGCAGCTTACCGGACAGGGGGCCGAGCTCCTACAATGAGCAGTTCTTC. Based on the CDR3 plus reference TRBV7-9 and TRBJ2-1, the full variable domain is DTGVSQNPRHKITKRGQNVTFRCDPISEHNRLYWYRQTLGQGPEFLTYFQNEAQLEKSRLLSDRFSAERPKGSFSTLEIQRTEQGDSAMYLCASSLPDRGPSSYNEQFFGPGTRLTVL.